This TCR beta chain was captured in a study of glioma-infiltrating T cells after dendritic cell vaccination (dated by TCRdb to between 2015 and 2016). Turning to the overall study: The cohort comprised approximately 15 glioblastoma patients from Phase I and II dendritic cell vaccination trials, 9 newly diagnosed and 6 with recurrent disease. Between the early 2000s and the early 2010s, the patients were given dendritic cell vaccination pulsed with autologous tumor lysate. To make the vaccine, monocyte-derived dendritic cells were cultured for seven days with IL-4 and GM-CSF and then pulsed overnight with autologous tumor lysate. Each patient got three intradermal injections of the dendritic cell vaccine, spaced at biweekly intervals, in the arm below the axilla. In glioblastoma patients vaccinated with dendritic cells, deep sequencing of TCR beta CDR3 regions served to measure the amount of tumor-infiltrating lymphocytes and to compare repertoires between tumor and blood. Survival after dendritic cell vaccination was correlated with TCR sequencing metrics, including TIL content and tumor-blood repertoire overlap.

Study-wide conclusions, independent of this receptor: Longer time to progression and overall survival after dendritic cell vaccination were predicted by higher estimated pretreatment TIL content. The response model built on TCR overlap across three groups was characterized as speculative, with prospective validation still needed. No direct relationship between TCR clonality and survival was found, suggesting a diverse polyclonal response may matter. The cohort was small and heterogeneous, with few patients having full blood and tumor sets and even fewer initial-recurrent tumor pairs.

Patients were selected on the basis of adequate residual fresh-frozen tumor tissue and more than two years of available survival data. None of the glioblastoma patients carried an isocitrate dehydrogenase mutation, although molecular status otherwise varied. PBMC were collected before vaccination, two weeks after the third vaccination, and at tumor progression if progression occurred. The Qiagen DNeasy Blood extraction Kit was used to extract genomic DNA. Using the immunoSEQ assay, TCRB CDR3 regions were amplified from roughly 2 micrograms of genomic DNA, or from all available DNA when less than that was on hand. For multiplex PCR, 60 forward primers for TCR V beta segments and 13 reverse primers for J beta segments were used. To estimate reads per starting template, synthetic control templates were spiked into each sample at limiting dilution. Sequencing produced 87 bp reads on the Illumina HiSeq System. The authors' analysis ran thus. PCR and sequencing errors were removed by a nearest neighbor algorithm that merged closely related sequences. TCR overlap was measured as the percentage of unique tumor TCR beta sequences also present in the same patient's peripheral blood. TCRdb obtained this table from immuneACCESS and retained in-frame rearrangements with V and J assigned. These tables miss some clones; where compared with another copy, unresolved V genes account for less than half of the shortfall, and the remainder is unexplained. That table gives V, J and clone size, and the DNA gave D and trimming. For this sample the table gives 95,000 or so clones, of which about 85% were detected only once. The ten largest account for just under 3% of the sample.

From the cysteine through the phenylalanine, the CDR3 covers 13 amino acids. The sequence is cut down to CDR3 DNA, 39 bases in frame from base 1. The germline V gene (reference sequence) supplies CDR1 LNHDA and CDR2 SQIVND. Trimming costs V 5 bases and J 8 bases, and their ends lie 15 bases apart. Regarding this clone: Its antigen remains undetermined. The record has no base qualities; no much larger clone is one base away.

The material was blood, obtained before dendritic cell vaccination. Rearrangement joined TRBV19 to TRBJ1-2; matching of 6 bases hints at TRBD1 as the D gene. This receptor was taken from a human donor with glioblastoma. The CDR3 here reads CASSRTVVGGYTF. In nucleotides, the sequence is TGTGCCAGTAGTCGGACAGTGGTAGGAGGCTACACCTTC.